This T cell receptor beta chain was sequenced in a study of T cells in Graves' hyperthyroidism and ophthalmopathy. CDR1 is MNHNS and CDR2 is SASEGT in the germline V gene. V trimming: 7 bases; J trimming: 2 bases; junction bases outside the gene matches: 6. The CDR3 is 14 residues long. Using RNA transcripts as the source, TCR beta CDR3 regions were amplified. In the first-round RT-PCR of the TCR CDR3, the HTBI primer set was used. TCRdb used MiXCR to reprocess the multiplex PCR reads, holding one entry per CDR3 protein. The table includes roughly 580,000 distinct CDR3 sequences, around 13% detected once.

Sequencing was performed on blood. The rearrangement links TRBV6-1 to TRBJ2-7; 9 bases are a match to TRBD2. This sequence was found in a woman between 25 and 40 years old with Graves' hyperthyroidism that later progressed to Graves' ophthalmopathy. CDR3 sequence: CASTRREGPYEQYF. CDR3 bases: TGTGCCAGCACTCGGCGGGAGGGCCCCTACGAGCAGTACTTC.